This T cell receptor beta chain was recovered during a study of Ad26.COV2.S vaccination and SARS-CoV-2 variants. Study outcomes and limitations: Placebo and vaccine recipients had non-spike TCR breadth that was similar. Spike-specific TCR breadth was greater in vaccine than placebo recipients.

Treatment given: around 19 received Ad26.COV2.S at low or high dose, single or two shots; several received placebo; per-sample allocation not given. Vaccine and placebo recipients were sampled on day 63 after the first injection. Turning to this clone: Its antigen remains unknown. Other DNA sequences in the same sample also yield this CDR3.

Assay used: immunoSEQ multiplex PCR; TCRdb lists only in-frame clones, some missing. This sample has roughly 240,000 clones, with more than 75% found just once. The clonotype comes from a person aged 18-65 years who received the Ad26.COV2.S COVID-19 vaccine or a placebo. The material was peripheral blood, obtained in a trial of Ad26.COV2.S vaccine versus placebo.

In DNA form, the CDR3 reads TGTGCCAGCAGCCCAGGGACAGGGAACACCGGGGAGCTGTTTTTT. This translates into CASSPGTGNTGELFF. The chain joins TRBV9 to TRBJ2-2; 8 bases agree with TRBD1. The CDR3 is 15 residues long. V was pared by 4 bases and J by 1 base, with 3 bases of the junction left unmatched. Germline CDR1 reads SGDLS; CDR2 reads YYNGEE.